This T cell receptor beta chain was recovered during a study of OX40 agonist ivuxolimab in advanced cancers. Some clones are missing from TCRdb's copy, which holds only in-frame ones; the method was immunoSEQ multiplex PCR. The table shows over 20,000 clones, with about 86% occurring only once. J gave up 3 bases and V 9 bases, and 17 bases lay outside the gene matches. The CDR3 covers 17 residues. Looked up from germline, CDR1 is SGHDN and CDR2 is FVKESK. The sequences come from CD4+ or CD8+ T cells sorted from blood, collected in a trial of the OX40 agonist ivuxolimab. The chain uses TRBV14 and TRBJ2-5, with 9 bases identical to TRBD1. The sequence came from an adult with an advanced solid tumor such as melanoma, head and neck, liver or kidney cancer. The CDR3 nucleotides are TGTGCCAGAACCCAAAAGAGGGACAGGGAAGGGGAAGAGACCCAGTACTTC. Translating gives CARTQKRDREGEETQYF. Filled out from reference TRBV14 and TRBJ2-5, the complete variable domain reads EAGVTQFPSHSVIEKGQTVTLRCDPISGHDNLYWYRRVMGKEIKFLLHFVKESKQDESGMPNNRFLAERTGGTYSTLKVQPAELEDSGVYFCARTQKRDREGEETQYFGPGTRLLVL.